The 3 T cell receptor beta chains presented below share a single source sample, sequenced in a study of T cells in Graves' hyperthyroidism and ophthalmopathy. Amplification yielded TCR beta CDR3 regions, with RNA transcripts as the source. When the TCR CDR3 underwent first-round RT-PCR, the HTBI primer set was used. Each CDR3 protein gets one entry after TCRdb re-called the multiplex PCR reads with MiXCR. The data show around 620,000 distinct CDR3 sequences, roughly 17% seen once. The sample consisted of blood. The origin of the receptors is a woman aged 25 to 39 with Graves' hyperthyroidism.

This clonotype was seen a handful of times. Since a much larger clone is just one base distant, this may be a read error. The V gene is TRBV10-3, the J gene TRBJ2-1, with TRBD2 as a possible D gene (5 bases). The CDR3 runs to 14 residues. Trimming shortened V by 3 bases and J by 8 bases, and 14 bases separated the two germline ends. Germline V gives CDR1 ENHRY, CDR2 SYGVKD. CDR3 amino acids: CAISDGEAGDEQFF. The CDR3, as DNA: TGTGCCATCAGTGATGGGGAAGCCGGGGATGAGCAGTTCTTC.

The chain joins TRBV15 to TRBJ1-2; no firm D call. The V end lost 0 bases, the J end lost 5 bases, and 13 bases lay between the germline ends. The germline V gene has CDR1 LNHNV and CDR2 YYDKDF (reference sequence). The CDR3 contains 15 residues. The CDR3 DNA reads TGTGCCACCAGCAGAGATAGATCGTCAGCGTATGGCTACACCTTC. Its translation: CATSRDRSSAYGYTF.

In this sample, this clonotype turned up a few times. V gene TRBV19 combines with J gene TRBJ2-2; 8 bases agree with TRBD1. Trimming took 3 bases from V and 6 from J; bases not matched to a gene: 3. CDR1 is LNHDA and CDR2 is SQIVND in the germline V gene (reference sequence). The length of the CDR3 is 14 residues. The CDR3 DNA sequence: TGTGCCAGTAGTATCGACAGGGGTTCCGGGGAGCTGTTTTTT. As protein: CASSIDRGSGELFF. The whole variable domain, remainder taken from reference TRBV19 and TRBJ2-2, is DGGITQSPKYLFRKEGQNVTLSCEQNLNHDAMYWYRQDPGQGLRLIYYSQIVNDFQKGDIAEGYSVSREKKESFPLTVTSAQKNPTAFYLCASSIDRGSGELFFGEGSRLTVL.